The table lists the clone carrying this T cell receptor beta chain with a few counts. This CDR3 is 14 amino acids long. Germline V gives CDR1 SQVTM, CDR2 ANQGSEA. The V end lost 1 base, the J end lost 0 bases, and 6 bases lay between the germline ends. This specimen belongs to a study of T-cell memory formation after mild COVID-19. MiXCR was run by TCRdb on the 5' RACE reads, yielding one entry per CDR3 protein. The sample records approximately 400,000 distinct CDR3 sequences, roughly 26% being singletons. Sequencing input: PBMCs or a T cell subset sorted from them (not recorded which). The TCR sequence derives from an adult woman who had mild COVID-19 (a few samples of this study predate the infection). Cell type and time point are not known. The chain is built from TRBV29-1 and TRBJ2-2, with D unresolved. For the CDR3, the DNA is TGCAGCGTTGAAGTTGACGCGAACACCGGGGAGCTGTTTTTT. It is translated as CSVEVDANTGELFF.